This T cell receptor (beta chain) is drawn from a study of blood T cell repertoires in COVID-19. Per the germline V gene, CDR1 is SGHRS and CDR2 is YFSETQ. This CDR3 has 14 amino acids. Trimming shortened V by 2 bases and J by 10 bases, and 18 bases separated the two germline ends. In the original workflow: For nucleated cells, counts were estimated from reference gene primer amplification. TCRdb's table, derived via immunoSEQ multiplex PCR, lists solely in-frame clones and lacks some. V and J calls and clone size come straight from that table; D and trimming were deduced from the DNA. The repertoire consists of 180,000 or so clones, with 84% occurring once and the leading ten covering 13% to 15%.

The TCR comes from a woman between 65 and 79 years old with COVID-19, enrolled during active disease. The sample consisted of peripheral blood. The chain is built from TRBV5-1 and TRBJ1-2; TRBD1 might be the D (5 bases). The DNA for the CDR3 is TGCGCCAGCAGCTTCCCGGGGGTCGATTCGGTCTACACCTTC. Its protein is CASSFPGVDSVYTF.